This entry concerns a single TCR beta chain. The record originates from a study of blood T cell repertoires in COVID-19. The CDR3 contains 14 residues. Germline-derived CDR1 and CDR2 are SGHRS and YFSETQ. The V end lost 1 base, the J end lost 4 bases, and 12 bases lay between the germline ends. Data came from immunoSEQ multiplex PCR; TCRdb stores just in-frame clones and leaves some out. This sample carries more than 200,000 clones, over 75% of them seen once, and the ten largest clones take 7.2%. The sample consisted of PBMCs or T cells enriched from blood (not recorded which). The receptor comes from a man aged 25-45 years in a cohort exposed to, infected with or recovered from COVID-19 (not recorded which). The chain has TRBV5-1 and TRBJ2-7, with unresolved D. CDR3: CASSLRDLKYEQYF. Here the CDR3 DNA reads TGCGCCAGCAGCTTGCGAGACTTAAAATACGAGCAGTACTTC.